This T cell receptor (beta chain) appears in the sequencing data of a study of blood T cell repertoires in COVID-19. Assay used: immunoSEQ multiplex PCR; TCRdb lists only in-frame clones, some missing. The sample carries approximately 470,000 clones, 75% to 90% recorded once. V trimming: 5 bases; J trimming: 2 bases; junction bases outside the gene matches: 5. Looked up from germline, CDR1 is KGHSH and CDR2 is LQKENI. CDR3 size: 15 residues. Material: peripheral blood. This sequence joins TRBV18 and TRBJ2-7; 11 positions agree with TRBD2. This receptor was identified in a human donor in a cohort sampled during active COVID-19. CDR3 amino acids: CASSVSGRAPYEQYF. For the CDR3, the DNA is TGTGCCAGCTCAGTTAGCGGGAGGGCCCCCTACGAGCAGTACTTC.